The source of this T cell receptor beta chain is a study of blood T cell repertoires in COVID-19. As for the study in general: PBMCs, B-cell-depleted T cells, or T cells provided the cDNA or gDNA that made up the material.

TCRdb's table, derived via immunoSEQ multiplex PCR, lists solely in-frame clones and lacks some. The sample includes over 130,000 clones, around 88% seen only once; the top ten take 28%. Input material: peripheral blood. This clonotype originated in a human donor in a cohort sampled during active COVID-19.

Written as DNA, the CDR3 is TGTGCCAGCAGACCTGACAGCCGGATTCTGGCTGGCTACACCTTC. The encoded protein is CASRPDSRILAGYTF. This chain joins TRBV2 and TRBJ1-2; the D gene is possibly TRBD1 (5 bases). Germline CDR1 reads SNHLY; CDR2 reads FYNNEI. The CDR3 extends over 15 amino acids. V was trimmed by 6 bases and J by 7 bases, leaving 21 bases between them.